The text below deals with one T cell receptor (beta chain). The antigen is not known. This record comes from a study of shared clonotypes between healthy human individuals. Whole-study results and caveats: The sampled material consisted only of blood, and tissue repertoires are likely to differ.

Among the unsorted PBMC samples, replicate PCRs used about 280 ng DNA, about 30,000 T cell genomes. Clones were sequenced by immunoSEQ multiplex PCR, and TCRdb holds only the in-frame ones, with some missing. This table holds approximately 460,000 clones, roughly three quarters found once. HIV-negative, healthy adults without recent acute infections or vaccinations were the donors. In unsorted samples, genomic DNA was obtained using 85 million to 90 million PBMCs. This sequence originates from a middle-aged woman in good health. Some clones in this sample may be carry-over from other donors' samples. The sequenced sample was PBMCs.

CDR3 DNA: TGTGCCAGCAGCTTAGGGGGCGCAGGGAGAGGGACAGATACGCAGTATTTT. Translated, it gives CASSLGGAGRGTDTQYF. The chain uses TRBV11-2 and TRBJ2-3; D is possibly TRBD1 or TRBD2 (5 bases each). This CDR3 is built from 17 residues. Trimming stripped 1 base from V and 3 bases from J, with 17 bases between. Germline V lookup: CDR1 SGHAT, CDR2 FQNNGV.